These 11 T cell receptor beta chains originate from one sample sequenced in a study of tumor and adjacent non-tumor tissue in lung cancer. Three rounds of nested PCR, following a modified ARM-PCR protocol, produced the TCRbeta library. From the multiplex PCR reads, TCRdb called clonotypes with MiXCR, one entry per CDR3 protein. The table lists around 99,000 distinct CDR3 sequences, roughly two thirds of them singletons. This sample's RNA came from whole unsorted tissue. This non-tumor lung sample came from over 3 cm beyond the tumor edge. Sample: distant non-tumor lung tissue. These receptors were obtained from a man between 60 and 75 years old with non-small cell lung cancer.

Of note for this clonotype: The CDR3 ends on some other residue instead of the conserved phenylalanine or tryptophan, so this is likely a read error. The chain employs TRBV6-1 and TRBJ1-6, with a weak D call TRBD1 (5 bases). This CDR3 has 14 residues. Germline values: CDR1 MNHNS, CDR2 SASEGT. CDR3 sequence: CVSRRGFGEAVLHL. CDR3 coding DNA: TGTGTCAGCAGAAGGGGATTCGGGGAAGCGGTCCTCCACCTT.

Many counts were recorded for this clonotype. The chain recombines TRBV12-5 with TRBJ1-5; D possibly corresponds to TRBD1 (6 bases). The germline V and J ends were trimmed by 6 bases and 3 bases, with 12 bases remaining between them. The germline V gene encodes CDR1 LGHNT and CDR2 FRNRAP. This CDR3 has 14 residues. The CDR3 is CASGPDSINQPQHF. The CDR3 DNA reads TGTGCTAGTGGCCCGGACAGCATCAATCAGCCCCAGCATTTT.

This clonotype showed up just once. Possible read error: a much larger clone is one base away. The chain is built from TRBV5-4 and TRBJ2-2; weak D call: TRBD1 (6 bases). CDR1 is SGHNT, CDR2 YYREEE, per germline (reference sequence). V was cut by 4 bases and J by 0 bases, with 10 bases left in between. The CDR3 contains 15 residues. The CDR3 loop is CASSAYRANTGELFF. Written as DNA, the CDR3 is TGTGCCAGCAGCGCATACAGGGCGAACACCGGGGAGCTGTTTTTT.

The chain uses TRBV11-1 and TRBJ2-7, with D tentatively TRBD2 (6 bases). Per the germline V gene, CDR1 is SGHAT and CDR2 is FQDESV (reference sequence). V lost 9 bases and J lost 0, with 15 bases in between. The CDR3 is 14 residues long. The CDR3, as DNA: TGTGCCAGGAGTCCAGGAGGGGTCTCCTACGAGCAGTACTTC. It yields the protein CARSPGGVSYEQYF.

This clonotype was seen more than once but under ten times. The V and J genes are TRBV6-2 or TRBV6-3 and TRBJ2-7; D unclear. The CDR3 consists of 14 residues. In germline, CDR1 is MNHEY, CDR2 SVGEGT. Deletions cut 0 bases from V and 0 bases from J, with 6 bases between. CDR3 DNA sequence: TGTGCCAGCAGTTACTCTCCCTCCTCCTACGAGCAGTACTTC. This encodes CASSYSPSSYEQYF.

A word on this clonotype: An end of the junction does not agree with germline; a read error may underlie this. This chain connects TRBV11-3 to TRBJ2-3; D is unresolved. In germline, CDR1 is SGHNT, CDR2 YENEEA. This CDR3 region has 13 residues. CDR3 bases: TGTGCCAGCAGTTTAGACGTTACAGATACGCAGTATTTT. Translated: CASSLDVTDTQYF.

Worth noting for this clonotype: Since the CDR3 does not end with the conserved phenylalanine or tryptophan, this likely comes from a read error. This sequence joins TRBV5-6 and TRBJ2-3, with D uncertain. The CDR3 length is 14 residues. V shed 0 bases and J shed 2 bases, with 7 bases lying between them. Per the germline V gene, CDR1 is SGHDT and CDR2 is YYEEEE. CDR3 nucleotide sequence: TGTGCCAGCAGCTTGGTCCTGATCACAGATACGCAGTATCTT. Translated, it gives CASSLVLITDTQYL.

The V and J genes are TRBV20-1 and TRBJ2-3; 12 bases map to TRBD2. The CDR3 spans 16 residues. Germline V gives CDR1 DFQATT, CDR2 SNEGSKA (reference sequence). The junction had 11 bases not matched to a gene; V was cut back by 7 bases and J by 3 bases. CDR3 loop: CSVTSLAGGLTDTQYF. In DNA form, the CDR3 reads TGCAGTGTTACTAGCCTAGCGGGGGGGCTTACAGATACGCAGTATTTT.

Worth noting for this clonotype: This may arise from a read error, as a much more abundant clone is one base away. Since the CDR3 does not end with the conserved phenylalanine or tryptophan, this likely comes from a read error. The rearrangement links TRBV28 to TRBJ2-7; D gene unclear. V was shortened by 4 bases and J by 0 bases, with 13 bases between the two germline ends. Germline lookup yields CDR1 MDHEN and CDR2 SYDVKM. The CDR3 covers 15 residues. Here the CDR3 reads CASSWETDPSYEQYL. Here the CDR3 DNA reads TGTGCCAGCAGTTGGGAAACGGACCCCTCCTACGAGCAGTACCTC.

This clonotype was seen once. Likely a read error: the CDR3 ends without its conserved phenylalanine or tryptophan. The DNA is left out, because the CDR3 cannot be placed on it with certainty; the CDR3 is given as TCRdb lists it. The J gene is TRBJ2-1, the V gene TRBV20-1; the DNA was not used to check the table's D call, TRBD1. The CDR3 comprises 13 residues, both ends counted. Germline-derived CDR1 and CDR2 are DFQATT and SNEGSKA (reference sequence). The CDR3 protein is CSAILSGRGEQFL.

A note on this clonotype: Likely a read error: the CDR3 ends without its conserved phenylalanine or tryptophan. The rearrangement links TRBV6-6 to TRBJ1-2; 7 bases align to TRBD1. Trimming removed 4 bases from V and 8 bases from J; junction bases left unmatched: 7. This CDR3 has 13 residues. Germline CDR1 MNHNY, CDR2 SVGAGI (reference sequence). CDR3 sequence: CASSFDREGGYTS. The CDR3, as DNA: TGTGCCAGCAGTTTCGACAGGGAAGGAGGCTACACCTCC.